This T cell receptor (beta chain) was recovered during a study of cytomegalovirus exposure and HLA in healthy donors. General study findings and limits: A later analysis linked a missense variant in DCLRE1C to the trimming of TCR beta V and J genes.

To note about this clone: Its cognate antigen is unknown.

Vbeta (60) and Jbeta (13) primers were used in the PCR. The assay was immunoSEQ multiplex PCR, and TCRdb's table has in-frame clones only and misses some. The sample includes under 150,000 clones, roughly 80% of them seen just once. Sequences were obtained from PBMCs. The source is a woman aged 40 to 50 in good health and CMV-seropositive.

The CDR3 DNA reads as TGCGCCAGCAGCCCCGGGACTAGCGGGGGGGCAACTAACAATGAGCAGTTCTTC. The encoded protein is CASSPGTSGGATNNEQFF. The chain employs TRBV4-3 and TRBJ2-1; 16 bases align to TRBD2. The CDR3 has 18 residues. Germline V gene lookup returns CDR1 LGHNA and CDR2 YSLEER. V lost 4 bases and J lost 5; bases outside the gene matches: 8.